This TCR beta chain stems from a study of shared clonotypes between healthy human individuals. As for the study in general: Ranging from 18 to 49 in age, donors were a couple of women and three men.

Trimming cost V 6 bases and J 2 bases, with 11 bases left between them. This CDR3 has 14 residues. Germline-derived CDR1 and CDR2 are KGHSH and LQKENI. Some 30,000 T cell genomes (roughly 190 ng DNA) went into each sorted-subset replicate. TCRdb's copy holds only in-frame clones and misses some; the assay was immunoSEQ multiplex PCR. This table has approximately 940,000 clones, about three quarters appearing once. With respect to this clone: The sample carries other DNA sequences with the same CDR3.

The TCR sequence derives from a young man in good health. The sequencing sample was made of memory CD4+ T cells sorted from blood. Subset indicated: CD45RA-negative fraction. V is TRBV18 and J is TRBJ1-5; D uncertain. The CDR3 nucleotides read TGTGCCAGCTCCCCCTCGTCGGGCAATCAGCCCCAGCATTTT. The encoded protein is CASSPSSGNQPQHF.